The T cell receptor (beta chain) described here comes from a study of T cell responses to AZD1222 COVID-19 vaccine. Worth noting for this clone: Antigen specificity is unknown.

Clones were sequenced by immunoSEQ multiplex PCR, and TCRdb holds only the in-frame ones, with some missing. The profile covers approximately 94,000 clones, with about nine tenths appearing a single time and under 2% taken by the ten largest. Study-wide points: Of spike-specific TCRs, nearly half reportedly target regions left unmutated in variants. Clonal diversity was possibly underestimated, and white British individuals and females predominated among donors.

This sample comprised peripheral blood, obtained on day 0 of AZD1222 vaccination. The source of this sequence is an adult in good health.

CDR3 region: CASSFGEKLFF. The CDR3 coding sequence is TGTGCCAGCAGCTTCGGCGAAAAACTGTTTTTT. V and J are TRBV7-2 and TRBJ1-4; no clear D gene. The V and J ends lost 3 bases and 8 bases respectively, with 4 bases between them. The CDR3 has 11 residues. Germline V CDR1 and CDR2: SGHTA, FQGNSA. Drawing the rest from reference TRBV7-2 and TRBJ1-4, the complete variable domain is GAGVSQSPSNKVTEKGKDVELRCDPISGHTALYWYRQSLGQGLEFLIYFQGNSAPDKSGLPSDRFSAERTGGSVSTLTIQRTQQEDSAVYLCASSFGEKLFFGSGTQLSVL.